The present entry profiles one T cell receptor (beta chain) with its context. The antigen is unknown. The sample belongs to a study of shared clonotypes between healthy human individuals. Overall study results and limits: The small donor group covered limited genetic and exposure diversity. Clonotype sharing among donors was thought likely to change with sequencing depth.

Only Caucasian adults living in Nashville, Tennessee made up the donor group. The authors split each subset's genomic DNA evenly across several immunoSEQ plates. Assay: immunoSEQ multiplex PCR; the TCRdb copy retains only in-frame clones and omits some. The data hold roughly 2,500,000 clones, with approximately 93% observed a single time. The CDR3 has 13 residues. Germline V lookup: CDR1 SGHRS, CDR2 YFSETQ. Trimming cost V 9 bases and J 5 bases; bases outside gene matches: 11. Sequencing was done on a sample of naive CD4+ T cells from PBMCs. Indicated subset: CD45RA+ positively selected. The sequence was obtained from a young man in good health. Some clones in this sample may be carry-over from other donors' samples. The chain has TRBV5-1 and TRBJ2-7; 7 bases are shared with TRBD1. The CDR3 sequence: CATTPGTVNEQYF. DNA for the CDR3: TGCGCCACCACCCCAGGGACAGTTAACGAGCAGTACTTC.